The clone carrying this TCR beta chain was picked up a small number of times. The antigen is undetermined. This sample is drawn from a study of CD8 T cells in ankylosing spondylitis. Study conclusions and caveats: Typical of ankylosing spondylitis blood, it appeared, was a TCR beta motif of under 10 highly homologous variants. Researchers reportedly found disease-linked clones significantly enriched in matched ankylosing spondylitis synovial fluid. Some motif variants were previously reported in reactive arthritis synovial fluid and blood.

Quantitative 5'-RACE was performed with molecular barcodes, and it yielded the TCR beta libraries. TCRdb re-analysed the 5' RACE reads in MiXCR, keeping a single row per CDR3 protein. This table holds about 540,000 distinct CDR3 sequences, roughly an eighth found once. Sequencing was carried out using blood, either unsorted or a sorted T cell fraction (not recorded which). This TCR came from a male donor with ankylosing spondylitis.

CDR3 coding DNA: TGTGCCAGTAGTGCGGGACTAGCGGAACCCCGTCAAGAGACCCAGTACTTC. Residues: CASSAGLAEPRQETQYF. The chain employs TRBV19 and TRBJ2-5; 11 bases fit TRBD2. Germline loops: CDR1 LNHDA, CDR2 SQIVND (reference sequence). V was clipped by 5 bases and J by 2 bases; unmatched bases: 10. This CDR3 contains 17 residues.